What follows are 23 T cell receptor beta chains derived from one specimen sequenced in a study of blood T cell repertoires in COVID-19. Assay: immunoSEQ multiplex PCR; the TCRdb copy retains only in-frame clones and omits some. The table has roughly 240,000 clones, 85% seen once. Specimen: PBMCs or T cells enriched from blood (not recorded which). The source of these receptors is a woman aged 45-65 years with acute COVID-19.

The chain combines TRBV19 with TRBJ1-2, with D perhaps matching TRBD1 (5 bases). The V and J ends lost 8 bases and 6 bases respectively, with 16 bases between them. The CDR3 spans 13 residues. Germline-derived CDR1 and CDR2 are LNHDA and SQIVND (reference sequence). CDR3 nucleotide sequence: TGTGCCAGTGAGGTTTGGGCAGGGAATGGCTACACCTTC. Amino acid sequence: CASEVWAGNGYTF.

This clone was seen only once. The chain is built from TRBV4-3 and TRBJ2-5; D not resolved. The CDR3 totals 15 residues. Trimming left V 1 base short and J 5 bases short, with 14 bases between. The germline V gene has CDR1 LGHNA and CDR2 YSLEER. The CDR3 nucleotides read TGCGCCAGCAGCCAAGGCGACTCAAGCCAGGAGACCCAGTACTTC. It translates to CASSQGDSSQETQYF.

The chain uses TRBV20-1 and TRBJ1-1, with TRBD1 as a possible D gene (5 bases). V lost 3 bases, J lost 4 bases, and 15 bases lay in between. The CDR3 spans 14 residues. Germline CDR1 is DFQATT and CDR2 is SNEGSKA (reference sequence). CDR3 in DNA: TGCAGTGCTAGTGCCCCCGGGGGATTCACTGAAGCTTTCTTT. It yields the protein CSASAPGGFTEAFF.

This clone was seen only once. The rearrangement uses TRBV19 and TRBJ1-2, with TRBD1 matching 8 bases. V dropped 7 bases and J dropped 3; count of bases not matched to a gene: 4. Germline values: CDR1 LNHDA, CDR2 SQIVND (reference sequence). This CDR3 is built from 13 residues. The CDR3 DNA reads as TGTGCCAGTAAACAACAGGGGGACTATGGCTACACCTTC. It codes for CASKQQGDYGYTF.

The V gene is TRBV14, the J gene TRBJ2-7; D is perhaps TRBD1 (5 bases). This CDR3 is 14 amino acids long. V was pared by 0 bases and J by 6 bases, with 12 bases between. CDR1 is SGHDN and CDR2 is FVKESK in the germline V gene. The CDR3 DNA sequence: TGTGCCAGCAGCCAAGATATTCAGGGCCGCGAGCAGTACTTC. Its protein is CASSQDIQGREQYF. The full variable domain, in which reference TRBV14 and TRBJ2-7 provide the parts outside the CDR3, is EAGVTQFPSHSVIEKGQTVTLRCDPISGHDNLYWYRRVMGKEIKFLLHFVKESKQDESGMPNNRFLAERTGGTYSTLKVQPAELEDSGVYFCASSQDIQGREQYFGPGTRLTVT.

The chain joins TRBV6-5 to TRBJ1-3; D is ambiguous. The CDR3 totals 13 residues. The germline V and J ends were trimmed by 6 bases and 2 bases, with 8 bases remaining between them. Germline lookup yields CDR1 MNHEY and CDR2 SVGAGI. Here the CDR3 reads CASRRVPGNTIYF. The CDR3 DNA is TGTGCCAGCAGGAGGGTACCTGGAAACACCATATATTTT.

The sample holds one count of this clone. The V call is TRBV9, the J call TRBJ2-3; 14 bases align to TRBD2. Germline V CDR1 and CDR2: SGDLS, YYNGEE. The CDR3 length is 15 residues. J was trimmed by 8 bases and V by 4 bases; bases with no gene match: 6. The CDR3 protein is CASSTRTSGGRTQYF. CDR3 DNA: TGTGCCAGCAGCACTCGGACTAGCGGGGGGCGTACGCAGTATTTT.

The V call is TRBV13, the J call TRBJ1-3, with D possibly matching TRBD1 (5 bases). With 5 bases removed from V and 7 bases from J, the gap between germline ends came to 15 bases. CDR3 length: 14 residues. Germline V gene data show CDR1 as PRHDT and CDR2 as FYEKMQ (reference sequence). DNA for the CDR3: TGTGCCAGCAGCCCGCCGGGGGTTGTGAACACCATATATTTT. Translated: CASSPPGVVNTIYF.

CDR3 residues: CASSQDSRGFSTEAFF. In DNA, the CDR3 is TGTGCCAGCAGCCAAGATTCCCGGGGGTTCTCCACTGAAGCTTTCTTT. The chain couples TRBV3-1 (or the pseudogene TRBV3-2) to TRBJ1-1; D might be TRBD1 (5 bases). The CDR3 has 16 residues. Germline CDR1 reads LGHDT; CDR2 reads YNNKEL (reference sequence). V was pared by 0 bases and J by 4 bases, with 15 bases between.

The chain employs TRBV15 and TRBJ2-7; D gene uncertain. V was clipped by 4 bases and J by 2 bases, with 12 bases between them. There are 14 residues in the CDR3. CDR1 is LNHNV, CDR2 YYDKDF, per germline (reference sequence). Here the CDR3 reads CATSTTLDAYEQYF. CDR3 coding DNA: TGTGCCACCAGCACCACCCTAGACGCCTACGAGCAGTACTTC.

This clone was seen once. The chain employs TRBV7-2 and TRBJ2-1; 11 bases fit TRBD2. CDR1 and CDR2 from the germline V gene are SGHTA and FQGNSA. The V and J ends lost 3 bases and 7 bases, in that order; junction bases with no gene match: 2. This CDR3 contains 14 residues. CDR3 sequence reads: CASSFSGGANEQFF. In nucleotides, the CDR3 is TGTGCCAGCAGCTTTAGCGGGGGGGCGAATGAGCAGTTCTTC.

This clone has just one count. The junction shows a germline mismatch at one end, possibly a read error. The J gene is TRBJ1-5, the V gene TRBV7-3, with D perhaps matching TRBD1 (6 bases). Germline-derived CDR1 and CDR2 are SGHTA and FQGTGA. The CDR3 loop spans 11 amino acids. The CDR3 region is CASSFLQGDNF. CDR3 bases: TGTGCCAGCAGCTTTTTACAGGGAGATAATTTT. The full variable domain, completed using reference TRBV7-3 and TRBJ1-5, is GAGVSQTPSNKVTEKGKYVELRCDPISGHTALYWYRQSLGQGPEFLIYFQGTGAADDSGLPNDRFFAVRPEGSVSTLKIQRTERGDSAVYLCASSFLQGDNFGDGTRLSIL.

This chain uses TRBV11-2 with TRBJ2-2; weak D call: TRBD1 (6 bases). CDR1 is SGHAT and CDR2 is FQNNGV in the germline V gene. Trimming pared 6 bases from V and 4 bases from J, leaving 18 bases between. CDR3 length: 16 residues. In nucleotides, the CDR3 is TGTGCCAGCAGAACAACCCGGGACATTCGCACCGGGGAGCTGTTTTTT. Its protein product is CASRTTRDIRTGELFF.

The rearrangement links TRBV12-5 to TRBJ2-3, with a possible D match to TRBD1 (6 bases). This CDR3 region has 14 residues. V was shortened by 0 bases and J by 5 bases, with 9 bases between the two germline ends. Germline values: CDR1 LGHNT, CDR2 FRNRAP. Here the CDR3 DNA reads TGTGCTAGTGGTTTGGTACGGACAGTAGATACGCAGTATTTT. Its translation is CASGLVRTVDTQYF.

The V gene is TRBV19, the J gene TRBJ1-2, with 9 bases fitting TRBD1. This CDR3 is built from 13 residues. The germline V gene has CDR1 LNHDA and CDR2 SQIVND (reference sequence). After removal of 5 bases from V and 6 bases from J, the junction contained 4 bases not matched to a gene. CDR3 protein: CASSLQGANGYTF. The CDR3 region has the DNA TGTGCCAGTAGTCTACAGGGGGCTAATGGCTACACCTTC.

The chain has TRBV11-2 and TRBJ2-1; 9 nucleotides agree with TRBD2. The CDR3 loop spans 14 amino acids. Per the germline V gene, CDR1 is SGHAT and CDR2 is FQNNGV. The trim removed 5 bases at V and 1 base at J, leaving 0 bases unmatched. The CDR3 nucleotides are TGTGCCAGCAGCCTAGCGGGATCCTACAATGAGCAGTTCTTC. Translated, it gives CASSLAGSYNEQFF.

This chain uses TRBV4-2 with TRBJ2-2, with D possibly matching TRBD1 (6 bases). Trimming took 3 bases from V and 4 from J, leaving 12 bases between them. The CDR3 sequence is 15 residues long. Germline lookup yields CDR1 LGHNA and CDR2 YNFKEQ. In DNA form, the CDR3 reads TGTGCCAGCAGCCACAACAGGGTAGGCACCGGGGAGCTGTTTTTT. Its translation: CASSHNRVGTGELFF.

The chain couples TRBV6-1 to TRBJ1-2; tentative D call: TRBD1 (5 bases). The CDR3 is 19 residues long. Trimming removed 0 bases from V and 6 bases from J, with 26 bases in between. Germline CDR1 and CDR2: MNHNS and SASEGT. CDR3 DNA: TGTGCCAGCAGTGAAGCGCTCGGTTTTAAGGGGCGCCCTGTGGATGGCTACACCTTC. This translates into CASSEALGFKGRPVDGYTF.

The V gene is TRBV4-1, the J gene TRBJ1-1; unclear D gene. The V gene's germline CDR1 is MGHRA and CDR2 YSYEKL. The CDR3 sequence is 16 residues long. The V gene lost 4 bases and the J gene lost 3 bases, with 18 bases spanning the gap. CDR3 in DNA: TGCGCCAGCAGCCCCGGAGGACGGGGAGTTGACACTGAAGCTTTCTTT. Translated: CASSPGGRGVDTEAFF.

CDR3 sequence (DNA): TGTGCCAGCAGCCCTCGGAGGGTGAATCAAGCTTTCTTT. This sequence encodes CASSPRRVNQAFF. The genes are TRBV13 and TRBJ1-1, with D unresolved. The CDR3 length is 13 residues. Trimming removed 5 bases at V and 9 bases at J, with 16 bases between. The germline CDR1 and CDR2 sequences are PRHDT and FYEKMQ (reference sequence).

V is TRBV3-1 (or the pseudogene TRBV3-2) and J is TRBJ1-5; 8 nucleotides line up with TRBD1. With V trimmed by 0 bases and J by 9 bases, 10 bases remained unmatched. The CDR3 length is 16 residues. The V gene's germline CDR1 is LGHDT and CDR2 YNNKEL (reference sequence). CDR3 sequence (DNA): TGTGCCAGCAGCCAAGAACCGACAGGGGCCGGGTGGCCCCAGCATTTT. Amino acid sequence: CASSQEPTGAGWPQHF.

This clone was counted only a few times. The CDR3 region is CASSRTGTGGPGGNSPLHF. The CDR3 DNA is TGTGCCAGCAGCCGTACCGGGACAGGGGGCCCCGGGGGGAATTCACCCCTCCACTTT. The chain has TRBV3-1 (or the pseudogene TRBV3-2) and TRBJ1-6; 12 nucleotides line up with TRBD1. The CDR3 has 19 residues. The germline gives CDR1 LGHDT, CDR2 YNNKEL (reference sequence). V lost 4 bases, J lost 7 bases, and 14 bases stayed unmatched.

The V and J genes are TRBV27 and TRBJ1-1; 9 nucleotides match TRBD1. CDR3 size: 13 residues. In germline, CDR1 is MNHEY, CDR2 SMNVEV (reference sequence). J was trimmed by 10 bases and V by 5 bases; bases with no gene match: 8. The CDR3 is CASSPNRGQVAFF. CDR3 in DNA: TGTGCCAGCAGTCCAAACAGGGGGCAGGTAGCTTTCTTT.